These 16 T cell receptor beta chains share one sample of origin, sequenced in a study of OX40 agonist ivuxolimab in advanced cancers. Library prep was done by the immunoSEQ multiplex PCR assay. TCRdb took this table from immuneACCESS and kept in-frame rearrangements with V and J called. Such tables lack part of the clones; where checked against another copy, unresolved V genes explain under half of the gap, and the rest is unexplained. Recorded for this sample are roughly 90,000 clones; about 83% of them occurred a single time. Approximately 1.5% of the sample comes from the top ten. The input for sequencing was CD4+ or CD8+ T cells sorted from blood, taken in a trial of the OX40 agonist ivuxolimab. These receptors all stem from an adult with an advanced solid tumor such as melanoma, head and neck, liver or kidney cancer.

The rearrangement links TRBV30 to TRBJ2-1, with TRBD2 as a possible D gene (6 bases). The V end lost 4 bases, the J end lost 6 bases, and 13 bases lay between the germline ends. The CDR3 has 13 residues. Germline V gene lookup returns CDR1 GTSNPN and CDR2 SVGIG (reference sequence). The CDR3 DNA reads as TGTGCCTGGACTTTGCTGGGGGGCAATGAGCAGTTCTTC. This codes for CAWTLLGGNEQFF.

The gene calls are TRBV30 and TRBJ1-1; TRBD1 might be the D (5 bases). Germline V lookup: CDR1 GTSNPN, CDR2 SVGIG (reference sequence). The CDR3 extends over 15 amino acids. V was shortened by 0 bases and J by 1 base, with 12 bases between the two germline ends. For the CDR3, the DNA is TGTGCCTGGAGTGTCCCCATGGGGGGGAACACTGAAGCTTTCTTT. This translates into CAWSVPMGGNTEAFF.

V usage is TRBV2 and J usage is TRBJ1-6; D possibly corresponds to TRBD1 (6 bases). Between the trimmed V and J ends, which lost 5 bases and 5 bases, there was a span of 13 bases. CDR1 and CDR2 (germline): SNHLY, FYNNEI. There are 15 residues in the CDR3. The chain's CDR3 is CASSRGAGDNSPLHF. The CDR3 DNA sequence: TGTGCCAGCAGTCGTGGGGCAGGGGATAATTCACCCCTCCACTTT.

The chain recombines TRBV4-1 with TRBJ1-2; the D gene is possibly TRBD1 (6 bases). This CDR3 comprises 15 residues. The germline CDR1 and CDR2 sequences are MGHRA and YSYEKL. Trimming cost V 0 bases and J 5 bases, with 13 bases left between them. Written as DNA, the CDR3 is TGCGCCAGCAGCCAAGATCGGACAGTTTTTTATGGCTACACCTTC. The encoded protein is CASSQDRTVFYGYTF.

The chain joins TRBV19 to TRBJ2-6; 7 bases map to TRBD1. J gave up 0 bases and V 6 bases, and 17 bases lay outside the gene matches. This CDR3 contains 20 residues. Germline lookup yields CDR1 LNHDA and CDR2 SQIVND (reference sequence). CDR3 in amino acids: CASSQTRRQGPSSGANVLTF. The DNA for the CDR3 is TGTGCCAGTAGCCAAACACGACGACAGGGCCCCTCCTCTGGGGCCAACGTCCTGACTTTC.

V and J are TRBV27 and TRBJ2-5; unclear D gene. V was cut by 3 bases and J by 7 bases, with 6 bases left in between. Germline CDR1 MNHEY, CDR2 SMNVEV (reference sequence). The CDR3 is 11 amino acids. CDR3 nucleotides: TGTGCCAGCAGTTTCGGAATGACCCAGTACTTC. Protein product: CASSFGMTQYF.

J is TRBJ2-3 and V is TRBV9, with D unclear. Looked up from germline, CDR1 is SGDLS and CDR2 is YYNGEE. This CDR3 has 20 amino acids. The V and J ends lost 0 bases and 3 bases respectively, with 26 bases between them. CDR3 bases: TGTGCCAGCAGCGTAGACCCACGCCCGGCCGGCAACCGTCGTACAGATACGCAGTATTTT. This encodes CASSVDPRPAGNRRTDTQYF.

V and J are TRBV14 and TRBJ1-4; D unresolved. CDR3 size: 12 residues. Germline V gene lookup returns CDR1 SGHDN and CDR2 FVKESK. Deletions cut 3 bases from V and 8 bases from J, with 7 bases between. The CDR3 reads CASSHTPEKLFF. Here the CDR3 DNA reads TGTGCCAGCAGCCACACACCAGAAAAACTGTTTTTT. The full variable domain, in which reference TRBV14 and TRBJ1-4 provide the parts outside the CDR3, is EAGVTQFPSHSVIEKGQTVTLRCDPISGHDNLYWYRRVMGKEIKFLLHFVKESKQDESGMPNNRFLAERTGGTYSTLKVQPAELEDSGVYFCASSHTPEKLFFGSGTQLSVL.

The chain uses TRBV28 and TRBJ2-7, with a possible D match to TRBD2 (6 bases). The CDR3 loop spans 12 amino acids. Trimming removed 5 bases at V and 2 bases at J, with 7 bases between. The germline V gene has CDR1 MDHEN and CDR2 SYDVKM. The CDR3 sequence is CASSRETYEQYF. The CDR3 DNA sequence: TGTGCCAGCAGTCGGGAGACCTACGAGCAGTACTTC.

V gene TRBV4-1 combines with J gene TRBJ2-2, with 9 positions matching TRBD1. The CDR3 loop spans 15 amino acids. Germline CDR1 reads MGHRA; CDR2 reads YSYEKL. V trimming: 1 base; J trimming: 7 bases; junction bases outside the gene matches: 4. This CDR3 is CASSQVTGGHGELFF. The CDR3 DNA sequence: TGCGCCAGCAGCCAAGTAACAGGGGGCCACGGGGAGCTGTTTTTT.

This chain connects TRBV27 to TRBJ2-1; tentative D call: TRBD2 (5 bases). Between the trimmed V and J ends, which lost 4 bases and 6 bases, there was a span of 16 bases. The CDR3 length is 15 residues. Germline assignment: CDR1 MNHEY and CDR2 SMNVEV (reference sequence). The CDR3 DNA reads TGTGCCAGCAGTTCCCGGCCGCGCGGGTTCAATGAGCAGTTCTTC. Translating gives CASSSRPRGFNEQFF.

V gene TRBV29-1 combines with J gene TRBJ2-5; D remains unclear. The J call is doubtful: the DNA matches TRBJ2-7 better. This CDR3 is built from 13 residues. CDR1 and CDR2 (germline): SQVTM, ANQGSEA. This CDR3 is CSVESFKGYEQYF. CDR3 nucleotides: TGCAGCGTTGAGAGCTTTAAAGGCTACGAGCAGTACTTC.

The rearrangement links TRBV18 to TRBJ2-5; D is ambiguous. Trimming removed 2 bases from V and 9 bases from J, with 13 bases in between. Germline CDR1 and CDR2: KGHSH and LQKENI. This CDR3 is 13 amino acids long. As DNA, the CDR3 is TGTGCCAGCTCACCAGTTGTTGGCGAGGCCCAGTACTTC. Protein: CASSPVVGEAQYF.

Here the CDR3 reads CASRTGTGYGYTF. The CDR3, as DNA: TGTGCCAGCAGGACCGGGACAGGCTATGGCTACACCTTC. The chain joins TRBV6-5 to TRBJ1-2; the match to TRBD1 covers 8 bases. The ends lost 6 bases at V and 4 bases at J; junction bases unmatched: 4. Germline V gene data show CDR1 as MNHEY and CDR2 as SVGAGI. This CDR3 spans 13 amino acids.

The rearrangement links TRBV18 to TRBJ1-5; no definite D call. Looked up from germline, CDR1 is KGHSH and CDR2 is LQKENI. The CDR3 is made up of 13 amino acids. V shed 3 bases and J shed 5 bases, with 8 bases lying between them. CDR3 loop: CASSPEKDQPQHF. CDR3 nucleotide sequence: TGTGCCAGCTCACCCGAGAAAGATCAGCCCCAGCATTTT. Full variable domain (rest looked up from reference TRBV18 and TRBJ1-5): NAGVMQNPRHLVRRRGQEARLRCSPMKGHSHVYWYRQLPEEGLKFMVYLQKENIIDESGMPKERFSAEFPKEGPSILRIQQVVRGDSAAYFCASSPEKDQPQHFGDGTRLSIL.

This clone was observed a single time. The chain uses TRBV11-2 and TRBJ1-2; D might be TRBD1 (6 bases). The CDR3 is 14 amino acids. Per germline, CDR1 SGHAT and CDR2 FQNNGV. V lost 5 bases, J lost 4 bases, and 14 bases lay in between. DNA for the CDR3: TGTGCCAGCAGCACGGACAGAACTCCCTATGGCTACACCTTC. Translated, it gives CASSTDRTPYGYTF.